This TCR beta chain is from a study of control samples from healthy donors and cancer patients. Sequencing was performed with immunoSEQ multiplex PCR; in TCRdb, only in-frame clones are kept and a portion is missing. This sample has about 190,000 clones; around 93% occur once, and the top ten carry approximately 1.8%. This CDR3 is built from 17 residues. V was trimmed by 3 bases and J by 0 bases, leaving 17 bases between them. CDR1 and CDR2 from the germline V gene are SGHAT and FQNNGV. This TCR was sampled from a young man in good health. The chain joins TRBV11-2 to TRBJ1-1; TRBD1 might be the D (5 bases). The material sequenced was blood. CDR3 DNA sequence: TGTGCCAGCAGCTTGGGCAGGGCGGCGGTAATGAACACTGAAGCTTTCTTT. It encodes CASSLGRAAVMNTEAFF.